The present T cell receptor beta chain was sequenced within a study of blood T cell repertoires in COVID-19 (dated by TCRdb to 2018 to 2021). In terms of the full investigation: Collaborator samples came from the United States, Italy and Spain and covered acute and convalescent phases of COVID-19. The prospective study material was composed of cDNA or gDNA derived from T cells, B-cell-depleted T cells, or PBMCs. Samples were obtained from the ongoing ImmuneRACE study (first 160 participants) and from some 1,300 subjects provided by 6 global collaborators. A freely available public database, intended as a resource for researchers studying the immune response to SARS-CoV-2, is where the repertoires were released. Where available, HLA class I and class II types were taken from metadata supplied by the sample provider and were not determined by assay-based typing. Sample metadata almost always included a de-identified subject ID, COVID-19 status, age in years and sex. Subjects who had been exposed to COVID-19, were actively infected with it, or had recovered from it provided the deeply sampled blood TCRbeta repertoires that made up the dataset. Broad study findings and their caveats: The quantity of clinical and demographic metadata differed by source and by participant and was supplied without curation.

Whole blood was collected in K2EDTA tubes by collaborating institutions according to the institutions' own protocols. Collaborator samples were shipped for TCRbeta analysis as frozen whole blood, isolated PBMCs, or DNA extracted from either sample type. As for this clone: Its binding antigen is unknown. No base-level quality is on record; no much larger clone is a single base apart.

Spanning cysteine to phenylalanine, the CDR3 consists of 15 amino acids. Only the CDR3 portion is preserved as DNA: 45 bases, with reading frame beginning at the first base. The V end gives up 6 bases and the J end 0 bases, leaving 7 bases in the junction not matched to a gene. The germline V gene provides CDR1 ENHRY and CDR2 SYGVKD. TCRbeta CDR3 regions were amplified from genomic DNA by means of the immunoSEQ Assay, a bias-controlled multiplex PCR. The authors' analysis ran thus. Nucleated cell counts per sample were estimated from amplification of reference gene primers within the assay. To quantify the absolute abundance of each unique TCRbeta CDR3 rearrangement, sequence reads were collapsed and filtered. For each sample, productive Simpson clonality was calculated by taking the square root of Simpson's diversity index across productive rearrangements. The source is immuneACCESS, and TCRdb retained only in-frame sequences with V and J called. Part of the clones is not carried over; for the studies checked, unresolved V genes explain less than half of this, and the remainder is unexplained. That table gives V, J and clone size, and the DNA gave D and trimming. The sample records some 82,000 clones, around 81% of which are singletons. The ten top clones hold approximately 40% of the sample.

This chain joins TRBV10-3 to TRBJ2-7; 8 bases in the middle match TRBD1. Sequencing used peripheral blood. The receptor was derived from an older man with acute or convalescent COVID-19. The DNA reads TGTGCCATCAGCGCCGGGACAGGCTCCTCCTACGAGCAGTACTTC. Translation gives CAISAGTGSSYEQYF.